This T cell receptor (beta chain) was observed in a study of long-term antiretroviral therapy in people with HIV. Study-wide results and limits: Following ART, diversity rose but still fell short of transplant donor controls.

V was shortened by 5 bases and J by 4 bases, with 9 bases between the two germline ends. The CDR3 runs 13 residues. CDR1 is MNHNS and CDR2 is SASEGT in the germline V gene. A minimum of one pre-ART and two post-ART PBMC samples existed for each donor. Comments on this clone: Its target is not known.

At the survey level, the v3.0 immunoSEQ assay was run. Using immunoSEQ multiplex PCR, the repertoire was profiled, and TCRdb retains in-frame clones only, with some absent. In the table there are around 21,000 clones, more than 75% of which are singletons. This TCR derives from a man aged 18 to 30 with HIV. Sequenced material: unsorted PBMCs, taken 0.2 years before starting antiretroviral therapy. The V gene is TRBV6-1, the J gene TRBJ1-5; D remains ambiguous. The CDR3 bases are TGTGCCAGCAGTATTCGGGGAAATCAGCCCCAGCATTTT. Protein: CASSIRGNQPQHF.